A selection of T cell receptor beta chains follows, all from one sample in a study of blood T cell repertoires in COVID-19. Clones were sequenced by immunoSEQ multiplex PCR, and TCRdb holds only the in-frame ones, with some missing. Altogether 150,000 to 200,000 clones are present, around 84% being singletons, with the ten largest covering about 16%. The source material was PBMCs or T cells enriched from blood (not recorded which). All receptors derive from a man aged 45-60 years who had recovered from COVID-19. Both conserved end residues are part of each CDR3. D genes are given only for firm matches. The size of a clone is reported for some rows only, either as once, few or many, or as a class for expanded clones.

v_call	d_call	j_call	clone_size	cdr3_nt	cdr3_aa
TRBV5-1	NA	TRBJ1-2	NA	TGCGCCAGCAGCTTGTGGGGCGGAAACTATGGCTACACCTTC	CASSLWGGNYGYTF
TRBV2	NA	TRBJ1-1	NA	TGTGCCAGCAGTGAAGCCAGGGGCTTCATGAACACTGAAGCTTTCTTT	CASSEARGFMNTEAFF
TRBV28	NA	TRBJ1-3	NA	TGTGCCAGCAGTTTATCACTGGTTGTCTTTCTGAGGGGAAACACCATATATTTT	CASSLSLVVFLRGNTIYF
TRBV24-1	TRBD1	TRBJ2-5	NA	TGTGCCACGAGGGACAGGTCCCAAGAGACCCAGTACTTC	CATRDRSQETQYF
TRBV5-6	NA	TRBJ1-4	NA	TGTGCCAGCAGCTCTCAGGGGAGTGAAAAACTGTTTTTT	CASSSQGSEKLFF
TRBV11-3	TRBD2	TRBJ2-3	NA	TGTGCCCGCAGCTACGGGACTAGCGGGGGGGGGAGCACAGATACGCAGTATTTT	CARSYGTSGGGSTDTQYF
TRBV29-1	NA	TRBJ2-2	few	TGCAGCGTTGAAGATAACAGGGCAAACACCGGGGAGCTGTTTTTT	CSVEDNRANTGELFF
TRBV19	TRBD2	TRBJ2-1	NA	TGTGCCAGTAGTATAGATCGTCTAGCGGGGATCTACAATGAGCAGTTCTTC	CASSIDRLAGIYNEQFF
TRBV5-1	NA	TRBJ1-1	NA	TGCGCCAGCAGCCCGACAGTCATGAACACTGAAGCTTTCTTT	CASSPTVMNTEAFF
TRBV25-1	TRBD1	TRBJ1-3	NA	TGTGCCAGCAGTGCCGGGACAGGAGGGGGAAACACCATATATTTT	CASSAGTGGGNTIYF
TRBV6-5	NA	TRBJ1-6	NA	TGTGCCAGCAGGTGGAGAGGAGGGGATTCACCCCTCCACTTT	CASRWRGGDSPLHF
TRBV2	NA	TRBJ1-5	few	TGTGCCAGCTCGAAGGAGGGTCAGAGCAATCAGCCCCAGCATTTT	CASSKEGQSNQPQHF
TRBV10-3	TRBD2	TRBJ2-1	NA	TGTGCCATCAGACTAGCGGGGGGGAGGGATGAGCAGTTCTTC	CAIRLAGGRDEQFF
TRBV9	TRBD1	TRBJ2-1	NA	TGTGCCAGCAGCGCCCGACAGGGCGGCTACAATGAGCAGTTCTTC	CASSARQGGYNEQFF
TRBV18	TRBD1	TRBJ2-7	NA	TGTGCCAGCTCCCGAGACAGGGTTGAGCAGTACTTC	CASSRDRVEQYF
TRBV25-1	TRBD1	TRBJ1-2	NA	TGTGCCAGCACTGACAGGGCCGCGCGGGGCTACACCTTC	CASTDRAARGYTF
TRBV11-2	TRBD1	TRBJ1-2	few	TGTGCCAGCAGCTTCGATAGGGACAGGGGCAACGGCTATGGCTACACCTTC	CASSFDRDRGNGYGYTF
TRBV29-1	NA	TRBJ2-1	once	TGCAGCGTTGGACCCCCTAAGGGGCAAATTTCCTACAATGAGCAGTTCTTC	CSVGPPKGQISYNEQFF
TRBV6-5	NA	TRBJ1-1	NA	TGTGCCAGCAGTCTCAGGGCCCTGAACACTGAAGCTTTCTTT	CASSLRALNTEAFF
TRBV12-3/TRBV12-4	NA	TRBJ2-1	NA	TGTGCCAGCAGTATGGGGGGGCGCGAGCAGTTCTTC	CASSMGGREQFF